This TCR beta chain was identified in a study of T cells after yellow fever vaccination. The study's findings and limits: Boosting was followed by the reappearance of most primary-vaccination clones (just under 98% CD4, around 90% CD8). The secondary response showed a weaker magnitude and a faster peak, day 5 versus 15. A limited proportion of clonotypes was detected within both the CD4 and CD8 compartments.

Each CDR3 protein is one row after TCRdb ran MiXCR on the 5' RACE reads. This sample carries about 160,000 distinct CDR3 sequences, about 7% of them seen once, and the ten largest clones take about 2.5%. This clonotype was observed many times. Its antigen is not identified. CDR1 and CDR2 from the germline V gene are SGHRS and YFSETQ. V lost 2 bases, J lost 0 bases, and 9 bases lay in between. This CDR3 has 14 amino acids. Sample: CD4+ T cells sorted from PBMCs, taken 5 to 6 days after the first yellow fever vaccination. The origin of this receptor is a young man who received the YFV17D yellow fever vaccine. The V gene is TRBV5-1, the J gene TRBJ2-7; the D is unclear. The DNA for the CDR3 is TGCGCCAGCAGCTTCGATGGAAACTCCTACGAGCAGTACTTC. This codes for CASSFDGNSYEQYF.